This T cell receptor beta chain was recovered during a study of T-cell reconstitution after alpha-beta-depleted transplantation in children. Unique molecular identifiers were built into the TCRbeta library. Each CDR3 protein is one row after TCRdb ran MiXCR on the PCR reads. Of 90,000 to 95,000 distinct CDR3 sequences detected, 12% appear once; the ten largest clones hold roughly 13%. This clonotype was seen at least ten times. Sequenced material: PBMCs from the stem cell graft donor, taken from the stem cell graft. The clonotype comes from a human donor who donated a stem cell graft to a child with inherited bone marrow failure.

For the CDR3, the DNA is TGTGCCAGCAGGGTACTAGCGGGGGGGGAGAATACGCAGTATTTT. Its protein product is CASRVLAGGENTQYF. The chain combines TRBV2 with TRBJ2-3; 13 nucleotides agree with TRBD2. Germline V gives CDR1 SNHLY, CDR2 FYNNEI. J lost 7 bases, V lost 6 bases, and 7 bases had no gene match. This CDR3 has 15 amino acids. The full variable domain, its missing parts supplied by reference TRBV2 and TRBJ2-3, is EPEVTQTPSHQVTQMGQEVILRCVPISNHLYFYWYRQILGQKVEFLVSFYNNEISEKSEIFDDQFSVERPDGSNFTLKIRSTKLEDSAMYFCASRVLAGGENTQYFGPGTRLTVL.